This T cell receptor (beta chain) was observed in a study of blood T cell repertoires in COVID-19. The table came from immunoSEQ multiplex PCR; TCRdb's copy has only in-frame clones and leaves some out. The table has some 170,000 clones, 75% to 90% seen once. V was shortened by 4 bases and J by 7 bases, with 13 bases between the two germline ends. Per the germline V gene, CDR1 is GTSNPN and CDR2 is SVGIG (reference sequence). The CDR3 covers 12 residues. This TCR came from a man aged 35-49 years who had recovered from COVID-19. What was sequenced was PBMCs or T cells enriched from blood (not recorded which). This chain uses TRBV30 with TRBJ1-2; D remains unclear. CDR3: CAWTGSGSGYTF. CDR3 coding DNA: TGTGCCTGGACTGGGTCGGGGTCTGGCTACACCTTC.